The sequence of this T cell receptor (beta chain) was determined in a study of blood T cell repertoires in COVID-19. Overall study: The samples span acute and convalescent COVID-19 from the United States, Italy and Spain.

Per germline, CDR1 SEHNR and CDR2 FQNEAQ (reference sequence). The CDR3 consists of 13 residues. V shed 5 bases, J shed 6 bases, and the junction held 3 bases outside the gene matches. In the original analysis: How many nucleated cells were present was estimated from reference gene primer amplification. Repertoires were generated with immunoSEQ multiplex PCR, while TCRdb's copy carries only in-frame clones and drops some. V, J and clone size were drawn from that table, and D and trimming were deduced from the DNA. The table records 250,000 or so clones, around nine tenths of them present only once. Material for sequencing was peripheral blood. This clonotype originated in a woman between 40 and 50 years old who had recovered from COVID-19. This chain connects TRBV7-9 to TRBJ1-5; 8 bases align to TRBD1. The CDR3 DNA reads as TGTGCCAGCAGCGGACAGGGAGGTCAGCCCCAGCATTTT. It translates to CASSGQGGQPQHF. Complete variable domain (other parts from reference TRBV7-9 and TRBJ1-5): DTGVSQNPRHKITKRGQNVTFRCDPISEHNRLYWYRQTLGQGPEFLTYFQNEAQLEKSRLLSDRFSAERPKGSFSTLEIQRTEQGDSAMYLCASSGQGGQPQHFGDGTRLSIL.